The sample holds many counts of the clone carrying this T cell receptor (beta chain). Its matching antigen is unknown. The CDR3 totals 17 residues. V gave up 1 base and J gave up 4 bases, with 17 bases separating them. Germline-derived CDR1 and CDR2 are SGHVS and FNYEAQ. These data come from a study of T-cell memory formation after mild COVID-19. Sample barcodes and UMIs were carried by the TCR alpha and TCR beta cDNA libraries that 5'RACE generated with constant-segment primers. TCRdb recomputed calls from the 5' RACE reads with MiXCR, one row per CDR3 protein. The sample yields 400,000 to 500,000 distinct CDR3 sequences, 20% seen once. Findings of the study overall: Contracting clones localized mainly to CM and EM when CD4+ and mainly to EMRA when CD8+. CD4+ bias marked clones expanding day 15 to 37, unlike balanced contracting clones. Within pre-infection memory, some responding clones were found, suggesting cross-reactive memory joined.

This TCR was recovered from an adult woman who had mild COVID-19 (a few samples of this study predate the infection). Cell type and time point are not known. The sequenced material came from PBMCs or a T cell subset sorted from them (not recorded which). This chain joins TRBV7-6 and TRBJ2-1, with TRBD2 as a possible D gene (7 bases). The CDR3 DNA is TGTGCCAGCAGCTTAGGCGGTTGGGGGGGGCAATACAATGAGCAGTTCTTC. Its protein product is CASSLGGWGGQYNEQFF.